These 28 T cell receptor beta chains came from one sample sequenced in a study of blood T cell repertoires in COVID-19. Only in-frame clones appear in the TCRdb table, and some are missing; sequencing was by immunoSEQ multiplex PCR. The repertoire holds 140,000 to 150,000 clones, with around 87% as singletons. Sequencing was carried out using peripheral blood. The receptors originated from a man over 45 who had recovered from COVID-19.

This chain joins TRBV10-3 and TRBJ2-5; no reliable D call. The CDR3 contains 11 residues. The V gene lost 4 bases and the J gene lost 3 bases, with 3 bases spanning the gap. The germline V gene has CDR1 ENHRY and CDR2 SYGVKD. The CDR3, as DNA: TGTGCCATCAGTGCGGAAGAGACCCAGTACTTC. Protein sequence: CAISAEETQYF.

This chain connects TRBV2 to TRBJ2-7, with 8 bases that match TRBD2. The germline V gene has CDR1 SNHLY and CDR2 FYNNEI. Trimming at V came to 8 bases and at J to 2 bases, leaving 11 bases not matched to a gene. The CDR3 consists of 15 residues. The DNA for the CDR3 is TGTGCCAGCGGCAATCCGGGACTAGTCCCCTACGAGCAGTACTTC. Protein product: CASGNPGLVPYEQYF.

The chain couples TRBV6-1 to TRBJ2-1; TRBD1 aligns across 11 bases. Trimming cost V 3 bases and J 8 bases; bases outside gene matches: 6. Per the germline V gene, CDR1 is MNHNS and CDR2 is SASEGT. CDR3 length: 15 residues. CDR3 region: CASSDGTGGGHEQFF. For the CDR3, the DNA is TGTGCCAGCAGTGACGGGACAGGGGGTGGCCATGAGCAGTTCTTC.

This clone was observed once. This chain uses TRBV27 with TRBJ1-5; a possible D gene is TRBD1 (5 bases). Germline V CDR1 and CDR2: MNHEY, SMNVEV (reference sequence). This CDR3 has 15 amino acids. With 3 bases removed from V and 5 bases from J, the gap between germline ends came to 14 bases. The DNA of the CDR3 is TGTGCCAGCAGTTTCGGCCGGGGAGGGGATCAGCCCCAGCATTTT. It specifies CASSFGRGGDQPQHF.

The chain recombines TRBV9 with TRBJ2-4, with 8 nucleotides matching TRBD1. The CDR3 is 14 residues long. V shed 3 bases and J 4 bases; nucleotides not matched to a gene: 3. Germline lookup yields CDR1 SGDLS and CDR2 YYNGEE. The CDR3 DNA sequence: TGTGCCAGCAGCGCGGGACAGGTGAAAAACATTCAGTACTTC. This gives the protein CASSAGQVKNIQYF.

The chain uses TRBV5-4 and TRBJ2-1; D is possibly TRBD2 (6 bases). The CDR3 loop spans 14 amino acids. The ends were cut back, 7 bases at V and 7 bases at J, with 18 bases in the middle. CDR1 SGHNT and CDR2 YYREEE come from the germline V gene (reference sequence). The CDR3 DNA reads as TGTGCCAGCTCCTCCGGGACTCGCCTTAATGAGCAGTTCTTC. Translated: CASSSGTRLNEQFF.

The V gene is TRBV5-8, the J gene TRBJ2-6; tentatively, D is TRBD1 (6 bases). Trimming stripped 4 bases from V and 7 bases from J, with 15 bases between. CDR1 and CDR2 (germline): SGHTS, YDEGEE. The CDR3 length is 15 residues. The CDR3 DNA is TGTGCCAGCAGCCCAGGTTGGGGGCTTGCCAACGTCCTGACTTTC. Translation gives CASSPGWGLANVLTF. Full variable domain (outside the CDR3, taken from reference TRBV5-8 and TRBJ2-6): EAGVTQSPTHLIKTRGQQATLRCSPISGHTSVYWYQQALGLGLQFLLWYDEGEERNRGNFPPRFSGRQFPNYSSELNVNALELEDSALYLCASSPGWGLANVLTFGAGSRLTVL.

V gene TRBV6-4 combines with J gene TRBJ2-3; possible D gene TRBD2, 6 bases. CDR1 and CDR2 (germline): MRHNA, SNTAGT. The CDR3 has 16 residues. V was cut by 6 bases and J by 0 bases, with 16 bases left in between. For the CDR3, the DNA is TGTGCCAGCAGCAAGCCGGGACTTTCTAGCACAGATACGCAGTATTTT. It encodes CASSKPGLSSTDTQYF.

The V call is TRBV4-3, the J call TRBJ2-5; 7 bases align to TRBD2. The junction had 6 bases not matched to a gene; V was cut back by 0 bases and J by 5 bases. The germline V gene encodes CDR1 LGHNA and CDR2 YSLEER. The CDR3 extends over 15 amino acids. The CDR3: CASSQDGGFGETQYF. The CDR3 DNA sequence: TGCGCCAGCAGCCAAGACGGGGGGTTTGGGGAGACCCAGTACTTC.

V gene TRBV30 combines with J gene TRBJ2-2, with 10 bases lining up with TRBD1. The CDR3 extends over 18 amino acids. Germline V CDR1 and CDR2: GTSNPN, SVGIG (reference sequence). V lost 1 base, J lost 4 bases, and 12 bases stayed unmatched. The CDR3 DNA follows: TGTGCCTGGAGTGGGGAAGTTGACAGGGGGCATAGCACCGGGGAGCTGTTTTTT. Translating gives CAWSGEVDRGHSTGELFF.

The rearrangement links TRBV20-1 to TRBJ1-1, with D unresolved. The CDR3 runs to 11 residues. V was trimmed by 6 bases and J by 1 base, leaving 6 bases between them. Germline assignment: CDR1 DFQATT and CDR2 SNEGSKA (reference sequence). The CDR3 loop reads CSASANTEAFF. The CDR3 bases are TGCAGTGCAAGCGCGAACACTGAAGCTTTCTTT.

This chain connects TRBV11-3 to TRBJ1-1; 8 nucleotides match TRBD1. Trimming cost V 5 bases and J 5 bases; bases outside gene matches: 13. The germline gives CDR1 SGHNT, CDR2 YENEEA. This CDR3 spans 16 amino acids. CDR3 protein: CASSRRQGPGWTEAFF. DNA of the CDR3: TGTGCCAGCAGCCGACGACAGGGGCCGGGATGGACTGAAGCTTTCTTT.

V and J are TRBV6-2 or TRBV6-3 and TRBJ1-2, with TRBD1 identical over 9 bases. Germline lookup yields CDR1 MNHEY and CDR2 SVGEGT. Trimming removed 6 bases from V and 7 bases from J; junction bases left unmatched: 9. The CDR3 loop spans 14 amino acids. The CDR3 DNA follows: TGTGCCAGCAGCCTGGACAGGGGTTCTGCTGGCTACACCTTC. Its protein product is CASSLDRGSAGYTF.

The J gene is TRBJ2-1, the V gene TRBV7-8, with 7 bases aligning to TRBD1. Germline V lookup: CDR1 SGHVS, CDR2 FQNEAQ. J was trimmed by 9 bases and V by 5 bases; bases with no gene match: 16. CDR3 length equals 16 residues. CDR3 residues: CASSRRIIDRDGEQFF. CDR3 DNA: TGTGCCAGCAGCCGTCGAATAATAGACAGGGACGGTGAGCAGTTCTTC.

The gene calls are TRBV27 and TRBJ1-4; 7 nucleotides align to TRBD1. This CDR3 is 14 amino acids long. Germline values: CDR1 MNHEY, CDR2 SMNVEV (reference sequence). Trimming removed 6 bases from V and 7 bases from J; junction bases left unmatched: 8. The CDR3 is CASSWDSRAEKLFF. The CDR3 coding sequence is TGTGCCAGCAGCTGGGACAGCCGGGCTGAAAAACTGTTTTTT. Complete variable domain (other parts from reference TRBV27 and TRBJ1-4): EAQVTQNPRYLITVTGKKLTVTCSQNMNHEYMSWYRQDPGLGLRQIYYSMNVEVTDKGDVPEGYKVSRKEKRNFPLILESPSPNQTSLYFCASSWDSRAEKLFFGSGTQLSVL.

V usage is TRBV30 and J usage is TRBJ2-1; 11 bases map to TRBD2. This CDR3 has 18 amino acids. V dropped 3 bases and J dropped 0; count of bases not matched to a gene: 10. Germline V gene data show CDR1 as GTSNPN and CDR2 as SVGIG (reference sequence). The CDR3 coding sequence is TGTGCCTGGAGACTCGTGACTAGCGGGGTCGACTCCTACAATGAGCAGTTCTTC. Its translation is CAWRLVTSGVDSYNEQFF.

The rearrangement links TRBV2 to TRBJ2-7, with TRBD2 matching over 7 bases. Germline V gives CDR1 SNHLY, CDR2 FYNNEI. The ends lost 0 bases at V and 5 bases at J; junction bases unmatched: 13. This CDR3 is 17 amino acids long. CDR3 nucleotide sequence: TGTGCCAGCAGTGAAGCCGTCCCGGGAAGCGGGGCCAACGAGCAGTACTTC. It translates to CASSEAVPGSGANEQYF.

V gene TRBV19 combines with J gene TRBJ1-2; 8 nucleotides match TRBD1. CDR3 length: 16 residues. The ends lost 4 bases at V and 4 bases at J; junction bases unmatched: 11. Germline V gene lookup returns CDR1 LNHDA and CDR2 SQIVND (reference sequence). CDR3 residues: CASSTDGQGGIYGYTF. The CDR3 bases are TGTGCCAGTAGTACCGACGGACAGGGTGGGATCTATGGCTACACCTTC.

The rearrangement joins TRBV5-1 to TRBJ1-2, with 8 bases aligning to TRBD1. V dropped 4 bases and J dropped 3; count of bases not matched to a gene: 5. Germline CDR1 is SGHRS and CDR2 is YFSETQ. The CDR3 length is 14 residues. The CDR3 coding sequence is TGCGCCAGCAGCCCGACAGGGGAGGACTATGGCTACACCTTC. Encoded protein: CASSPTGEDYGYTF.

V is TRBV27 and J is TRBJ1-6; no definite D call. Trimming stripped 0 bases from V and 4 bases from J, with 10 bases between. Germline V gene sequence: CDR1 MNHEY, CDR2 SMNVEV (reference sequence). This CDR3 has 16 residues. The CDR3 reads CASSLSGRQYNSPLHF. The CDR3 bases are TGTGCCAGCAGTTTATCGGGCAGGCAATATAATTCACCCCTCCACTTT.

The chain couples TRBV27 to TRBJ1-4; D perhaps matches TRBD1 (6 bases). The V and J ends lost 5 bases and 6 bases respectively, with 16 bases between them. CDR3 length: 15 residues. Germline V gene sequence: CDR1 MNHEY, CDR2 SMNVEV (reference sequence). The CDR3 protein is CASSPLETGDEKLFF. The CDR3 nucleotides read TGTGCCAGCAGTCCTTTGGAGACAGGTGATGAAAAACTGTTTTTT.

The V gene is TRBV6-5, the J gene TRBJ1-1, with 8 bases matching TRBD1. CDR1 is MNHEY, CDR2 SVGAGI, per germline. The CDR3 length is 13 residues. With V trimmed by 5 bases and J by 3 bases, 2 bases remained unmatched. CDR3 DNA sequence: TGTGCCAGCAGTCGACAGGGGTACACTGAAGCTTTCTTT. Translation: CASSRQGYTEAFF.

In nucleotides, the CDR3 is TGCGCCAGCAGCTTGGATTCGGCGGTTGGCTATGGCTACACCTTC. It yields the protein CASSLDSAVGYGYTF. The rearrangement uses TRBV5-1 and TRBJ1-2, with D unclear. This CDR3 comprises 15 residues. Trimming removed 0 bases from V and 4 bases from J, with 13 bases in between. Germline CDR1 SGHRS, CDR2 YFSETQ.

The CDR3 bases are TGCAGCGTTGAGACAGGCTCCTACGAGCAGTACTTC. Amino acids: CSVETGSYEQYF. The chain employs TRBV29-1 and TRBJ2-7; D perhaps matches TRBD1 (6 bases). The CDR3 runs 12 residues. Germline V CDR1 and CDR2: SQVTM, ANQGSEA. V dropped 3 bases and J dropped 0 bases, with 6 bases sitting between them.

J is TRBJ2-7 and V is TRBV19, with D possibly TRBD1 on 5 matching bases. CDR3 size: 14 residues. The germline V gene encodes CDR1 LNHDA and CDR2 SQIVND (reference sequence). Trimming shortened V by 5 bases and J by 0 bases, and 11 bases separated the two germline ends. The CDR3 region has the DNA TGTGCCAGTAGTCAACAGACAGACTCCTACGAGCAGTACTTC. Its protein is CASSQQTDSYEQYF.

This chain joins TRBV9 and TRBJ2-1, with 8 bases identical to TRBD2. The CDR3 totals 16 residues. Germline lookup yields CDR1 SGDLS and CDR2 YYNGEE. The junction had 14 bases not matched to a gene; V was cut back by 3 bases and J by 9 bases. The CDR3 DNA sequence: TGTGCCAGCAGCGCTGGACTAGCTCTTACTAAAGGTGAGCAGTTCTTC. Amino acid sequence: CASSAGLALTKGEQFF.

The chain couples TRBV21-1 to TRBJ2-6; TRBD2, the table's D call, was not compared with the DNA. TRBV21-1 corresponds to a pseudogene. This CDR3 spans 18 amino acids. The CDR3 sequence is CASSKVVPVRSGANVLTF. The CDR3 coding sequence is TGTGCCAGCAGCAAAGTCGTTCCGGTCCGTTCGGGGGCCAACGTCCTGACTTTC.

This chain connects TRBV4-1 to TRBJ2-7, with D possibly being TRBD2 (6 bases). Per the germline V gene, CDR1 is MGHRA and CDR2 is YSYEKL. This CDR3 is built from 17 residues. Trimming stripped 0 bases from V and 0 bases from J, with 15 bases between. CDR3 nucleotides: TGCGCCAGCAGCCAAGATATGGGACTTACGAGCTCCTACGAGCAGTACTTC. It encodes CASSQDMGLTSSYEQYF.